This entry lists 17 T cell receptor beta chains sequenced from one sample in a study of blood T cell repertoires in COVID-19. Libraries were prepared by immunoSEQ multiplex PCR; TCRdb keeps only in-frame clonotypes and omits some of them. Here the sample spans 250,000 to 300,000 clones, approximately 82% being singletons. Input material: PBMCs or T cells enriched from blood (not recorded which). The receptors were gathered from a middle-aged man who had been exposed to COVID-19.

The V and J genes are TRBV6-5 and TRBJ1-5; D perhaps matches TRBD1 (6 bases). This CDR3 is built from 12 residues. Germline V gives CDR1 MNHEY, CDR2 SVGAGI. V dropped 8 bases and J dropped 6 bases, with 11 bases sitting between them. The CDR3 is CASSAGVQPQHF. The CDR3 DNA sequence: TGTGCCAGCTCGGCAGGGGTTCAGCCCCAGCATTTT.

The V and J genes are TRBV10-1 and TRBJ2-3; TRBD2 aligns across 7 bases. Trimming removed 10 bases from V and 3 bases from J; junction bases left unmatched: 16. Germline V gene lookup returns CDR1 WNHNN and CDR2 SYGVQD (reference sequence). This CDR3 contains 16 residues. DNA of the CDR3: TGCGCCAACAAGTCCCTGGCGGGAGATGGTACAGATACGCAGTATTTT. Its protein product is CANKSLAGDGTDTQYF.

V usage is TRBV12-3 or TRBV12-4 and J usage is TRBJ2-7, with D possibly TRBD1 on 6 matching bases. CDR3 size: 12 residues. V was shortened by 3 bases and J by 6 bases, with 9 bases between the two germline ends. The CDR3 DNA reads TGTGCCAGCAGTTTGGCGACAGGCGAGCAGTACTTC. This gives the protein CASSLATGEQYF.

The chain joins TRBV3-1 (or the pseudogene TRBV3-2) to TRBJ1-2, with 11 bases aligning to TRBD1. The germline V gene has CDR1 LGHDT and CDR2 YNNKEL (reference sequence). The V segment lost 3 bases and the J segment 7 bases; nucleotides outside the gene matches: 10. This CDR3 spans 16 amino acids. The CDR3 here is CASSHRDRGVSSGYTF. The CDR3 bases are TGTGCCAGCAGCCACCGGGACAGGGGGGTGTCAAGTGGCTACACCTTC.

The rearrangement joins TRBV3-1 (or the pseudogene TRBV3-2) to TRBJ2-3; D not resolved. There are 15 residues in the CDR3. Germline CDR1 and CDR2: LGHDT and YNNKEL (reference sequence). Deletions cut 4 bases from V and 0 bases from J, with 11 bases between. The CDR3 loop is CASSPPASSTDTQYF. Written as DNA, the CDR3 is TGTGCCAGCAGCCCCCCAGCGTCGAGCACAGATACGCAGTATTTT.

The V gene is TRBV7-8, the J gene TRBJ2-1; D not certain. The V end lost 5 bases, the J end lost 1 base, and 12 bases lay between the germline ends. Germline values: CDR1 SGHVS, CDR2 FQNEAQ. The CDR3 loop spans 15 amino acids. The CDR3 sequence: CASSRSSSSYNEQFF. CDR3 sequence (DNA): TGTGCCAGCAGCCGTAGCTCGTCATCCTACAATGAGCAGTTCTTC.

The chain is built from TRBV5-6 and TRBJ1-2, with TRBD1 matching over 8 bases. This CDR3 contains 14 residues. The germline V gene has CDR1 SGHDT and CDR2 YYEEEE. The J segment lost 8 bases and the V segment lost 4 bases, leaving 10 bases of the junction unmatched. The CDR3 loop reads CASSPDRGRRGYTF. CDR3 coding DNA: TGTGCCAGCAGCCCCGACAGGGGTAGAAGGGGCTACACCTTC.

The chain recombines TRBV7-8 with TRBJ2-1; TRBD1 matches at 10 bases. CDR3 length: 19 residues. Germline values: CDR1 SGHVS, CDR2 FQNEAQ. Trimming cost V 2 bases and J 4 bases; bases outside gene matches: 14. CDR3 residues: CASSLRGQGVLGDYNEQFF. CDR3 nucleotide sequence: TGTGCCAGCAGCTTACGTGGACAGGGGGTCCTGGGGGATTACAATGAGCAGTTCTTC.

The V gene is TRBV14, the J gene TRBJ1-1, with D unresolved. V lost 8 bases and J 0 bases, leaving 10 bases between the germline ends. CDR1 and CDR2 from the germline V gene are SGHDN and FVKESK. The CDR3 has 13 residues. In DNA form, the CDR3 reads TGTGCCAGCGGGCAGCAGATGAACACTGAAGCTTTCTTT. Translating gives CASGQQMNTEAFF.

The rearrangement joins TRBV18 to TRBJ1-6; maybe TRBD1 (6 bases). The germline CDR1 and CDR2 sequences are KGHSH and LQKENI. The V and J ends lost 3 bases and 0 bases respectively, with 12 bases between them. CDR3 length: 17 residues. CDR3 sequence reads: CASSPDRQSSYNSPLHF. Written as DNA, the CDR3 is TGTGCCAGCTCACCGGACAGACAGAGCTCCTATAATTCACCCCTCCACTTT.

This rearrangement joins TRBV6-5 to TRBJ1-1; D gene uncertain. V lost 0 bases to trimming and J lost 8 bases, with 13 bases between them. This CDR3 comprises 14 residues. In germline, CDR1 is MNHEY, CDR2 SVGAGI. The CDR3 loop is CASSYSSGPTEAFF. In DNA, the CDR3 is TGTGCCAGCAGTTACTCGAGTGGGCCTACGGAAGCTTTCTTT.

This clone was seen only once. V is TRBV5-4 and J is TRBJ2-3, with D tentatively TRBD2 (7 bases). The V end was cut by 0 bases, the J end by 1 base, with 9 bases between. Germline V lookup: CDR1 SGHNT, CDR2 YYREEE (reference sequence). The CDR3 covers 15 residues. The chain's CDR3 is CASSLGGGGTDTQYF. For the CDR3, the DNA is TGTGCCAGCAGCTTGGGGGGGGGCGGCACAGATACGCAGTATTTT.

This clone has only one observation. The chain has TRBV6-5 and TRBJ1-2, with D unclear. CDR1 is MNHEY, CDR2 SVGAGI, per germline. V lost 7 bases, J lost 5 bases, and 14 bases lay in between. The CDR3 contains 13 residues. This chain's CDR3 is CASNRLGGYGYTF. The CDR3, as DNA: TGTGCCAGCAACCGGTTAGGCGGGTATGGCTACACCTTC.

The rearrangement uses TRBV6-2 or TRBV6-3 and TRBJ1-3; 7 bases agree with TRBD1. V lost 5 bases to trimming and J lost 0 bases; unmatched junction nucleotides: 4. CDR3 length equals 15 residues. CDR1 is MNHEY and CDR2 is SVGEGT in the germline V gene. CDR3 bases: TGTGCCAGCAGTCCGTGGACAGGCTCTGGAAACACCATATATTTT. Translation: CASSPWTGSGNTIYF.

The chain recombines TRBV27 with TRBJ2-2; D is unresolved. This CDR3 comprises 15 residues. Germline CDR1 and CDR2: MNHEY and SMNVEV (reference sequence). Trimming pared 5 bases from V and 1 base from J, leaving 11 bases between. CDR3 sequence: CASSDLGRNTGELFF. For the CDR3, the DNA is TGTGCCAGCAGTGACCTTGGGCGGAACACCGGGGAGCTGTTTTTT.

This clone was picked up one time. This rearrangement joins TRBV6-1 to TRBJ1-5; 7 nucleotides align to TRBD1. CDR1 is MNHNS, CDR2 SASEGT, per germline. The CDR3 is 13 amino acids. J was trimmed by 9 bases and V by 2 bases; bases with no gene match: 4. The CDR3 here is CASSERQGTPQHF. CDR3 DNA sequence: TGTGCCAGCAGTGAAAGACAGGGTACGCCCCAGCATTTT.

The V gene is TRBV10-3, the J gene TRBJ1-1, with D perhaps matching TRBD1 (5 bases). The V end was cut by 6 bases, the J end by 3 bases, with 17 bases between. CDR1 is ENHRY and CDR2 is SYGVKD in the germline V gene. This CDR3 is 15 amino acids long. CDR3 nucleotide sequence: TGTGCCATCAGCAACAGACAGCAGGGTCACACTGAAGCTTTCTTT. Residues: CAISNRQQGHTEAFF.